These 23 T cell receptor beta chains were sequenced from one sample in a study of blood T cells in healthy people across ages. The second PCR ran about 6 to 12 cycles with a sample-barcoded 5' primer and J-beta primers. MiXCR was run by TCRdb on the 5' RACE reads, yielding one entry per CDR3 protein. This sample carries around 870,000 distinct CDR3 sequences, more than 25% of them seen once, and the ten largest clones take around a sixth. Sequencing was performed on blood. These receptor sequences come from an elderly woman in good health.

This clonotype has a count of ten or more. The chain joins TRBV18 to TRBJ2-3, with D tentatively TRBD2 (6 bases). CDR3 length: 17 amino acids. In germline, CDR1 is KGHSH, CDR2 LQKENI. V was shortened by 3 bases and J by 0 bases, with 16 bases between the two germline ends. CDR3 DNA sequence: TGTGCCAGCTCACCGGAGGGAATGGTCCTAAGCACAGATACGCAGTATTTT. It translates to CASSPEGMVLSTDTQYF.

A word on this clonotype: This may be a read error, as it is one base from a much larger clone. The J gene is TRBJ2-4, the V gene TRBV7-2; D is unclear. The J call is doubtful: the DNA matches TRBJ2-7 better. The CDR3 has 13 amino acids. The germline V gene encodes CDR1 SGHTA and CDR2 FQGNSA. CDR3 residues: CASSSRSRNEQYF. Here the CDR3 DNA reads TGTGCCAGCAGCTCTAGAAGCAGAAACGAGCAGTACTTC.

This clonotype was picked up a small number of times. A read error may be the cause here, since a much bigger clone is one base away. This chain joins TRBV20-1 and TRBJ2-5, with D perhaps TRBD2 (5 bases). The CDR3 has 12 residues. Germline CDR1 reads DFQATT; CDR2 reads SNEGSKA (reference sequence). CDR3 in amino acids: CRARGPSETQYF. The CDR3 DNA is TGCAGGGCCCGAGGGCCTTCGGAGACCCAGTACTTC.

This clonotype showed up many times. The chain recombines TRBV25-1 with TRBJ1-1; D may be TRBD1 (5 bases). The CDR3 is 16 residues long. CDR1 is MGHDK, CDR2 SYGVNS, per germline. Trimming pared 6 bases from V and 0 bases from J, leaving 17 bases between. The CDR3 spells CASSVYDSLMNTEAFF. As DNA, the CDR3 is TGTGCCAGCAGCGTTTATGACAGCCTTATGAACACTGAAGCTTTCTTT.

CDR3 region: CASRYRTGYEQYF. DNA of the CDR3: TGTGCCAGCAGGTACCGGACAGGTTACGAGCAGTACTTC. The chain has TRBV6-2 or TRBV6-3 and TRBJ2-7; 7 positions agree with TRBD1. The ends lost 6 bases at V and 4 bases at J; junction bases unmatched: 6. The CDR3 contains 13 residues. Germline CDR1 is MNHEY and CDR2 is SVGEGT.

This clonotype was seen at least ten times. The genes are TRBV27 and TRBJ2-7; a weak D match, TRBD2 (5 bases). CDR1 and CDR2 from the germline V gene are MNHEY and SMNVEV (reference sequence). V shed 0 bases and J shed 9 bases, with 21 bases lying between them. This CDR3 is built from 16 residues. The CDR3 DNA sequence: TGTGCCAGCAGTTTATCCCGGCTAGCCGAAATTGACGGGCAGTACTTC. Encoded protein: CASSLSRLAEIDGQYF.

As to this clonotype: A junction boundary mismatches the germline segment, possibly from a read error. The chain has TRBV20-1 and TRBJ1-5; tentatively, D is TRBD1 (6 bases). Germline V lookup: CDR1 DFQATT, CDR2 SNEGSKA (reference sequence). The CDR3 spans 18 residues. The DNA for the CDR3 is TGCAGTGCTAGAGACCGGGGGCAGGACGGCATTTGGTCTCAGCTCCAGCATTTT. Its translation: CSARDRGQDGIWSQLQHF.

This clonotype was observed a handful of times. This chain connects TRBV18 to TRBJ1-6; D is possibly TRBD1 (5 bases). Germline V CDR1 and CDR2: KGHSH, LQKENI. CDR3 length equals 16 residues. V gave up 0 bases and J gave up 7 bases, with 13 bases separating them. The CDR3 sequence: CASSPPGRGVNSPLHF. CDR3 DNA sequence: TGTGCCAGCTCACCACCGGGGCGAGGGGTGAATTCACCCCTCCACTTT.

The chain has TRBV5-6 and TRBJ1-1; D is possibly TRBD1 (6 bases). The CDR3 consists of 15 residues. V gave up 4 bases and J gave up 0 bases, with 13 bases separating them. CDR1 is SGHDT and CDR2 is YYEEEE in the germline V gene. CDR3 in amino acids: CASSDTGKLNTEAFF. The CDR3 coding sequence is TGTGCCAGCAGCGATACAGGGAAATTGAACACTGAAGCTTTCTTT.

This clonotype was seen more than once but under ten times. The chain has TRBV20-1 and TRBJ1-5; no definite D call. V was shortened by 3 bases and J by 1 base, with 4 bases between the two germline ends. Germline V gene data show CDR1 as DFQATT and CDR2 as SNEGSKA (reference sequence). This CDR3 spans 12 amino acids. CDR3: CSASDSNQPQHF. CDR3 in DNA: TGCAGTGCTAGCGACAGCAATCAGCCCCAGCATTTT.

The rearrangement joins TRBV7-3 to TRBJ2-3, with TRBD2 matching 9 bases. V lost 5 bases to trimming and J lost 0 bases; unmatched junction nucleotides: 6. The CDR3 sequence is 16 residues long. Germline lookup yields CDR1 SGHTA and CDR2 FQGTGA. This CDR3 is CASSPLAGLSTDTQYF. The CDR3 nucleotides read TGTGCCAGCAGCCCACTAGCGGGCCTTAGCACAGATACGCAGTATTTT.

As concerns this clonotype: Just one base apart from a much larger clone, this may be a read error. Written as DNA, the CDR3 is TGCAGTGCTAGAGAGGGGCGCAGCGAGACCCAGTTCTTC. Protein product: CSAREGRSETQFF. The J gene is TRBJ2-1, the V gene TRBV20-1, with a weak D call TRBD1 (5 bases). The length of the CDR3 is 13 residues. Trimming pared 0 bases from V and 13 bases from J, leaving 16 bases between. Per germline, CDR1 DFQATT and CDR2 SNEGSKA (reference sequence).

The V and J genes are TRBV24-1 and TRBJ2-7; weak D call: TRBD1 (6 bases). V lost 2 bases, J lost 3 bases, and 10 bases lay in between. Germline V CDR1 and CDR2: KGHDR, SFDVKD. The CDR3 totals 14 residues. The CDR3 here is CATSDSGHYYEQYF. The CDR3 nucleotides read TGTGCCACCAGTGATTCGGGACACTACTACGAGCAGTACTTC.

This clonotype has just a few counts. V is TRBV14 and J is TRBJ1-1; maybe TRBD1 (5 bases). Per germline, CDR1 SGHDN and CDR2 FVKESK. Trimming left V 1 base short and J 4 bases short, with 13 bases between. The CDR3 has 15 amino acids. The CDR3 bases are TGTGCCAGCAGCCAAGTGGCAGGGTCGAGCACTGAAGCTTTCTTT. This translates into CASSQVAGSSTEAFF. Full variable domain (missing parts from reference TRBV14 and TRBJ1-1): EAGVTQFPSHSVIEKGQTVTLRCDPISGHDNLYWYRRVMGKEIKFLLHFVKESKQDESGMPNNRFLAERTGGTYSTLKVQPAELEDSGVYFCASSQVAGSSTEAFFGQGTRLTVV.

DNA of the CDR3: TGTGCCAGCAGCCAGGGACAGGAAGACTATGGCTACACCTTC. This translates into CASSQGQEDYGYTF. The V and J genes are TRBV7-9 and TRBJ1-2, with 8 bases identical to TRBD1. V lost 5 bases and J lost 3; bases outside the gene matches: 5. Germline CDR1 reads SEHNR; CDR2 reads FQNEAQ (reference sequence). The CDR3 is made up of 14 amino acids.

The V call is TRBV12-3 or TRBV12-4, the J call TRBJ2-4; 12 bases are shared with TRBD2. With 6 bases clipped from V and 9 bases from J, the junction kept 9 bases outside the gene matches. This CDR3 comprises 15 residues. The CDR3 sequence is CASSLAGGQVSIQYF. The CDR3 DNA reads as TGTGCCAGCAGCCTAGCGGGGGGGCAGGTTAGCATTCAGTACTTC.

This clonotype was seen a handful of times. J is TRBJ2-1 and V is TRBV12-3 or TRBV12-4; 9 bases map to TRBD1. Germline trimming cut 4 bases from V and 1 base from J; bases unmatched to any gene: 5. This CDR3 region has 16 residues. CDR3 DNA: TGTGCCAGCAGTTCTACAGGGGGCTGGTCCTACAATGAGCAGTTCTTC. Translated: CASSSTGGWSYNEQFF.

This clonotype showed up many times. This chain connects TRBV4-3 to TRBJ2-5; 11 nucleotides match TRBD2. CDR1 and CDR2 from the germline V gene are LGHNA and YSLEER. There are 16 residues in the CDR3. J lost 4 bases, V lost 0 bases, and 4 bases had no gene match. CDR3 residues: CASSQDLGLAAETQYF. As DNA, the CDR3 is TGCGCCAGCAGCCAAGATCTGGGACTAGCGGCAGAGACCCAGTACTTC.

With regard to this clonotype: The DNA is omitted, as the CDR3 cannot be located on it reliably, and the CDR3 follows TCRdb's listing. V and J are TRBV20-1 and TRBJ1-2; the table gives TRBD1 as D, unverified against the DNA. Germline CDR1 DFQATT, CDR2 SNEGSKA (reference sequence). The CDR3 contains 12 residues when both ends are counted. CDR3 residues: CSVGQGVYGCTF.

Of note for this clonotype: An end of the junction differs from the germline gene, which may be a read error. This chain connects TRBV7-9 to TRBJ1-6, with D unclear. The V gene's germline CDR1 is SEHNR and CDR2 FQNEAQ (reference sequence). This CDR3 has 16 residues. CDR3: CASSPKGDTRVSPPHF. The CDR3 bases are TGTGCCAGCAGCCCGAAAGGAGACACTAGGGTTTCACCCCCCCACTTT.

The V call is TRBV18, the J call TRBJ2-7; 9 nucleotides line up with TRBD1. Germline V gene sequence: CDR1 KGHSH, CDR2 LQKENI. V trimming: 3 bases; J trimming: 5 bases; junction bases outside the gene matches: 14. The CDR3 runs 17 residues. Here the CDR3 reads CASSPYSAGTGLNEQYF. CDR3 DNA: TGTGCCAGCTCACCGTATTCGGCCGGGACAGGGTTAAACGAGCAGTACTTC.

V and J are TRBV7-2 and TRBJ1-6; 10 bases match TRBD1. The V segment lost 7 bases and the J segment 6 bases; nucleotides outside the gene matches: 9. Germline-derived CDR1 and CDR2 are SGHTA and FQGNSA. CDR3 size: 16 residues. As DNA, the CDR3 is TGTGCCAGCAACCCAGGGACAGGGGTTTCTAATTCACCCCTCCACTTT. It encodes CASNPGTGVSNSPLHF.

This clonotype has ten or more counts. V is TRBV4-1 and J is TRBJ2-7; 7 nucleotides agree with TRBD1. Germline lookup yields CDR1 MGHRA and CDR2 YSYEKL. The CDR3 length is 14 residues. The J segment lost 6 bases and the V segment lost 0 bases, leaving 5 bases of the junction unmatched. The CDR3 region is CASSQDRPGGEQYF. DNA for the CDR3: TGCGCCAGCAGCCAAGATCGCCCAGGGGGCGAGCAGTACTTC.